This T cell receptor (beta chain) was recorded in a study of shared clonotypes between healthy human individuals. Some clones are missing from TCRdb's copy, which holds only in-frame ones; the method was immunoSEQ multiplex PCR. The sample has a few hundred thousand clones; approximately 79% are singletons. The length of the CDR3 is 13 residues. V was pared by 0 bases and J by 13 bases, with 13 bases between. Germline V lookup: CDR1 LGHNA, CDR2 YSLEER. This rearrangement joins TRBV4-3 to TRBJ2-1, with D unclear. The specimen was memory CD4+ T cells sorted from blood. Subset defined: CD45RA-negative fraction. The receptor was derived from a man aged 25 to 45 in good health. CDR3 coding DNA: TGCGCCAGCAGCCAAGATGCAGCCCTAGTTCAGTTCTTC. Protein product: CASSQDAALVQFF.